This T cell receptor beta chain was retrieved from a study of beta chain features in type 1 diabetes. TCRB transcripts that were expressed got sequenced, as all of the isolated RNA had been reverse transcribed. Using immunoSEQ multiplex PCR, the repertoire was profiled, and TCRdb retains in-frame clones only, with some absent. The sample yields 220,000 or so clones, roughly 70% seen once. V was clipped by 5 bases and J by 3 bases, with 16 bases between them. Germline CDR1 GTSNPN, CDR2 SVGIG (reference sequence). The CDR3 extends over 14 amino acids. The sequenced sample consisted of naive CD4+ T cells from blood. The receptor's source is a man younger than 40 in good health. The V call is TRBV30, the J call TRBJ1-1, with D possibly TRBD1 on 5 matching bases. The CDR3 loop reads CAWFSTARDTEAFF. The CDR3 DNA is TGTGCCTGGTTCTCGACAGCGCGGGACACTGAAGCTTTCTTT.